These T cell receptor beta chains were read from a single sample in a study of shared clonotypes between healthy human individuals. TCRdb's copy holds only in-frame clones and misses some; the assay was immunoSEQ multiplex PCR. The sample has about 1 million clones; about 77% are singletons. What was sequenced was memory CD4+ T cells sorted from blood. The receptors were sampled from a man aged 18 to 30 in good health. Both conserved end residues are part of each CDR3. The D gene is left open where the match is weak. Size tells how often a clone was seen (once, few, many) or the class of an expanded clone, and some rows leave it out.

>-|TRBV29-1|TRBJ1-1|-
TGCAGCGTTCCGGGTATGACGAACACTGAAGCTTTCTTT
CSVPGMTNTEAFF
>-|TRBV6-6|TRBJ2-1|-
TGTGCCAGCAGTCGAGCGAATGAGCAGTTCTTC
CASSRANEQFF
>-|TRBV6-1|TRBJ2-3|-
TGTGCCAGCAGTGAAAAGAACAGGGCACGAGATACGCAGTATTTT
CASSEKNRARDTQYF
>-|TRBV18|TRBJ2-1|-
TGTGCCAGCTCACCCGGGACATACTACAATGAGCAGTTCTTC
CASSPGTYYNEQFF
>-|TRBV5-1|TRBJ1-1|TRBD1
TGCGCCAGCAGCACGGGACAGGGTCTATATGATGAAGCTTTCTTT
CASSTGQGLYDEAFF
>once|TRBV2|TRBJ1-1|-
TGTGCCAGCAGTGAAGGGGTGAAAGCTTTCTTT
CASSEGVKAFF
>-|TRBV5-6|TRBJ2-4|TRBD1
TGTGCCAGCAGCCGGACTCAGGGGACAGACATTCAGTACTTC
CASSRTQGTDIQYF
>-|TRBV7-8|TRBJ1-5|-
TGTGCCAGCTCTGATAGCAATCAGCCCCAGCATTTT
CASSDSNQPQHF
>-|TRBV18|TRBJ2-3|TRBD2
TGTGCCAGCTCACTGGGGAGCGGGAGGCTCACAGATACGCAGTATTTT
CASSLGSGRLTDTQYF
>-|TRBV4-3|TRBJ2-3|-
TGCGCCAGCAGCCAAGAAGGCACAGATACGCAGTATTTT
CASSQEGTDTQYF
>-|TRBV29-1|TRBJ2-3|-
TGCAGCGTTGAAACGGGCACAGATACGCAGTATTTT
CSVETGTDTQYF
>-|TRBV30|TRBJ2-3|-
TGTGCCTGGGCCCAAGGGGTAGATACGCAGTATTTT
CAWAQGVDTQYF
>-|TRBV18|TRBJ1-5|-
TGTGCCAGCTCACCATCACAGGTTAATCATCAGCCCCAGCATTTT
CASSPSQVNHQPQHF
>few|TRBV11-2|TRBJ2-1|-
TGTGCCAGCAGCTTAGACAGGGCCGGGGAGCAGTTCTTC
CASSLDRAGEQFF
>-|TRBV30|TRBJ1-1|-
TGTGCCTGGAGTAGAGGGGCTGAAGCTTTCTTT
CAWSRGAEAFF
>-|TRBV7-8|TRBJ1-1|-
TGTGCCAGCAGCTTTAATCAGGGAAACACTGAAGCTTTCTTT
CASSFNQGNTEAFF
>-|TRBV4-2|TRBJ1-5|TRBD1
TGTGCCAGCAGCCACCGGACAGGGGATTCGCAAACTAGCAATCAGCCCCAGCATTTT
CASSHRTGDSQTSNQPQHF
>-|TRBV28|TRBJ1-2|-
TGTGCCAGCAGTCACGGGACAACCTATGGCTACACCTTC
CASSHGTTYGYTF
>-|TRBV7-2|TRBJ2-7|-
TGTGCCAGCAGCCGAATTACACTAGCCTCGGCCTACGAGCAGTACTTC
CASSRITLASAYEQYF
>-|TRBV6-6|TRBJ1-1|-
TGTGCCAGCAGTTACGCCCCCCTGGGGACTGAAGCTTTCTTT
CASSYAPLGTEAFF
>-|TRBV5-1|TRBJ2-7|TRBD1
TGCGCCAGCAGCTTGGAAAACAGGGGGCGGTACTACGAGCAGTACTTC
CASSLENRGRYYEQYF
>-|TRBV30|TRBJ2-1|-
TGTGCCTGTTACCGAATTCGACTAGAGACCTACAATGAGCAGTTCTTC
CACYRIRLETYNEQFF
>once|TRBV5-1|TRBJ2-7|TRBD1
TGCGCCAGCAGCTTCTCACCGGGACAGGGTAACGAGCAGTACTTC
CASSFSPGQGNEQYF
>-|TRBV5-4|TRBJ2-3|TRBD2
TGTGCCAGCAGCTTGGCTAGCGGGGGGGTAGATACGCAGTATTTT
CASSLASGGVDTQYF
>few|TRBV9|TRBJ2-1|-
TGTGCCAGCAGCGTAGAGGGAATGGCGTACAATGAGCAGTTCTTC
CASSVEGMAYNEQFF
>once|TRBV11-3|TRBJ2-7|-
TGTGCCAGCAGCTTAGGCGCAGGGAGTGGGCAGTACTTC
CASSLGAGSGQYF
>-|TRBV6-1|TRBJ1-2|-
TGTGCCAGCAGTGAAAGACCGGGGGCCTTGAACTATGGCTACACCTTC
CASSERPGALNYGYTF
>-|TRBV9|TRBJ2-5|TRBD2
TGTGCCAGCAGCGTAGCTACTGCTAGCGGCCAAGAGACCCAGTACTTC
CASSVATASGQETQYF
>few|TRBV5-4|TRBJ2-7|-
TGTGCCAGCAGCTCAAAATACGAGCAGTACTTC
CASSSKYEQYF
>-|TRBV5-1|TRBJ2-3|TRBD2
TGCGCCAGCAGCTCCCTTAGCGGGGGGCGCACAGATACGCAGTATTTT
CASSSLSGGRTDTQYF
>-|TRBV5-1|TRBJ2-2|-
TGCGCCAGCAGCTTCCTACCGAATACGAACACCGGGGAGCTGTTTTTT
CASSFLPNTNTGELFF
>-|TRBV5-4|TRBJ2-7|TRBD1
TGTGCCAGCAGCTTGGGACAGGGATCCTACGAGCAGTACTTC
CASSLGQGSYEQYF
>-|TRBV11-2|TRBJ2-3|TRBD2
TGTGCCAGCAGCCCGGGATGGCTAGCGGGATCCGCTAGCACAGATACGCAGTATTTT
CASSPGWLAGSASTDTQYF
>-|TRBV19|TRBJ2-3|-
TGTGCCAGTAGGCGAGCGGAGCGCACAGATACGCAGTATTTT
CASRRAERTDTQYF
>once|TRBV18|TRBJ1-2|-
TGTGCCAGCACGACTTTATCGGGGGCACCCTATGGCTACACCTTC
CASTTLSGAPYGYTF
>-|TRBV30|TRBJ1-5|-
TGTGCCTGGAGTCAAAAAGGCTTTAATCAGCCCCAGCATTTT
CAWSQKGFNQPQHF
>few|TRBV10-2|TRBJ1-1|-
TGCGCCAGCAGTGACCGGAACACTGAAGCTTTCTTT
CASSDRNTEAFF
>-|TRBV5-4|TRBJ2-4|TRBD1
TGTGCCAGCAGCCACCCAGGGGGCCATGGAAACATTCAGTACTTC
CASSHPGGHGNIQYF
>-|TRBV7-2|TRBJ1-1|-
TGTGCCAGCAGCTTATATAGCGACACTGAAGCTTTCTTT
CASSLYSDTEAFF
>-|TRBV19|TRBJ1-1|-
TGTGCCAGTAGTATTCGTCCAGACCTGAACACTGAAGCTTTCTTT
CASSIRPDLNTEAFF
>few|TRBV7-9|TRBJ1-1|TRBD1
TGTGCCAGCAGCTTAGACAGGGGAGCTTTCTTT
CASSLDRGAFF
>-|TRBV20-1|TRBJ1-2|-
TGCAGTGCTAGAGATCCAAATGGCTACACCTTC
CSARDPNGYTF
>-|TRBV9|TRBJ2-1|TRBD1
TGTGCCAGCAGCGGGGGACAGGGTAAAAATGAGCAGTTCTTC
CASSGGQGKNEQFF
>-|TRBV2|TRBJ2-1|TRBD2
TGTGCCAGCAGTGTAGGCCTCGCGGGAGGTTACAATGAGCAGTTCTTC
CASSVGLAGGYNEQFF
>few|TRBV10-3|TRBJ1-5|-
TGTGCCATCAGTGGGCCGGGCGGGGTAGATCAGCCCCAGCATTTT
CAISGPGGVDQPQHF
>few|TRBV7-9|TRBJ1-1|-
TGTGCCAGCAGCTTGGGTAGGCAATTTACAGCTTTCTTT
CASSLGRQFTAFF
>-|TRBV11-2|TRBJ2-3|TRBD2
TGTGCCAGCAGCTCGAGCGGGGCCGGAGATACGCAGTATTTT
CASSSSGAGDTQYF
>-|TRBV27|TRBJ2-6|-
TGTGCCAGCAGCGCCTCTGGGGCCAACGTCCTGACTTTC
CASSASGANVLTF
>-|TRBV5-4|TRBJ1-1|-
TGTGCCAGCATGAGGGGGGGCGCCGGGAACACTGAAGCTTTCTTT
CASMRGGAGNTEAFF
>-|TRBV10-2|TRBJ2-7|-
TGCGCCAGCAGTGAGCCCGTCGGGGGCGCCTACGAGCAGTACTTC
CASSEPVGGAYEQYF
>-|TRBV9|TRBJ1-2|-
TGTGCCAGCAGCGGGGACCAGGGAGGTTATGGCTACACCTTC
CASSGDQGGYGYTF
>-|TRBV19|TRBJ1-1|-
TGTGCCAGTAGTCAGCAGAACACTGAAGCTTTCTTT
CASSQQNTEAFF
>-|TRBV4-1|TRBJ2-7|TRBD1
TGCGCCAGCAGCCTCCGGGACAGGGCCGCCGAGCAGTACTTC
CASSLRDRAAEQYF
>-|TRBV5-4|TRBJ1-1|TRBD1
TGTGCCAGCAGCTTCACAGGGGGTCGTGACTCTGAAGCTTTCTTT
CASSFTGGRDSEAFF
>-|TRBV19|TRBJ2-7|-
TGTGCCAGTAGTGGACCCAGGGGTTACTACGAGCAGTACTTC
CASSGPRGYYEQYF